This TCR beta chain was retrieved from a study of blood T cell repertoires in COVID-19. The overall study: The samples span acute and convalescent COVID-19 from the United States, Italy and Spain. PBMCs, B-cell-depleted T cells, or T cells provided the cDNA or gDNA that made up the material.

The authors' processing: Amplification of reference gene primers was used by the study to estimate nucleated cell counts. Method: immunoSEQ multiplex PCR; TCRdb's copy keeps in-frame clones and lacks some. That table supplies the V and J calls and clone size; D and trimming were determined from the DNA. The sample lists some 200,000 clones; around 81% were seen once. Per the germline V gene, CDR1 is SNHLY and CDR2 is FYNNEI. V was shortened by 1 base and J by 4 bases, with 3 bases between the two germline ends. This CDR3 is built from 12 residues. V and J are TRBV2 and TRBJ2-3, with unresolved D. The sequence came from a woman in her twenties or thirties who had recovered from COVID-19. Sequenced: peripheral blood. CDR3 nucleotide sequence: TGTGCCAGCAGTGAAGTCGCAGATACGCAGTATTTT. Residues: CASSEVADTQYF. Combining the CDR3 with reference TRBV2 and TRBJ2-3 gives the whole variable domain EPEVTQTPSHQVTQMGQEVILRCVPISNHLYFYWYRQILGQKVEFLVSFYNNEISEKSEIFDDQFSVERPDGSNFTLKIRSTKLEDSAMYFCASSEVADTQYFGPGTRLTVL.